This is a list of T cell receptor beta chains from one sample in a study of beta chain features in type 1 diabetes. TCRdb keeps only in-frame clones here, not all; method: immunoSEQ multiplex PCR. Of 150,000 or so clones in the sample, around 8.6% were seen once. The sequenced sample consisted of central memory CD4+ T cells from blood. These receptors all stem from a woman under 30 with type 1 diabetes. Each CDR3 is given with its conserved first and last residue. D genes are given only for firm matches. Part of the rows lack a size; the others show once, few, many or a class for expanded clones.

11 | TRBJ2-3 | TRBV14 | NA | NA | CASSFRDTQYF | TGTGCCAGCAGCTTTAGAGATACGCAGTATTTT
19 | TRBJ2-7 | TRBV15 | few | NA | CATSRSRDRGRAGSYEQYF | TGTGCCACCAGCAGATCCAGAGATCGGGGTAGGGCGGGATCCTACGAGCAGTACTTC
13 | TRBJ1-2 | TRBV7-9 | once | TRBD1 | CASSLSQGGGYTF | TGTGCCAGCAGCTTATCGCAGGGGGGCGGCTACACCTTC
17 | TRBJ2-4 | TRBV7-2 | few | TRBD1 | CASSLELAGTGGIIQYF | TGTGCCAGCAGCTTAGAATTGGCCGGGACAGGGGGCATCATTCAGTACTTC
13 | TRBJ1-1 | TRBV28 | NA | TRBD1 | CASSKGQGTEAFF | TGTGCCAGCAGTAAAGGACAGGGCACTGAAGCTTTCTTT
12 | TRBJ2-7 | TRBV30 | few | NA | CAWRAGPYEQYF | TGTGCCTGGAGGGCAGGCCCCTACGAGCAGTACTTC
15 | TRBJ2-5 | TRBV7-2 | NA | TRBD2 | CASSPRLAGLETQYF | TGTGCCAGCAGCCCCCGACTAGCGGGGTTAGAGACCCAGTACTTC
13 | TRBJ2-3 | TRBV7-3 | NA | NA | CASSLKGGDTQYF | TGTGCCAGCAGCTTAAAAGGAGGGGATACGCAGTATTTT
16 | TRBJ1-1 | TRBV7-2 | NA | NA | CASSPRPQGRDTEAFF | TGTGCCAGCAGCCCTAGGCCCCAGGGGAGGGACACTGAAGCTTTCTTT
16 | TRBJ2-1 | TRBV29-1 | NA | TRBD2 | CSVAGTSGHSYNEQFF | TGCAGCGTTGCCGGGACTAGCGGGCACTCCTACAATGAGCAGTTCTTC
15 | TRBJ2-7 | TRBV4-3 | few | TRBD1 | CASSLGTGGSYEQYF | TGCGCCAGCAGCCTCGGGACAGGGGGGTCCTACGAGCAGTACTTC
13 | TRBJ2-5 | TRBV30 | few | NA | CAWVEHLQETQYF | TGTGCCTGGGTCGAGCACCTCCAAGAGACCCAGTACTTC
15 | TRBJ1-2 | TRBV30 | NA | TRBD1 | CAWSVQGPSNYGYTF | TGTGCCTGGAGTGTACAGGGGCCGTCTAACTATGGCTACACCTTC
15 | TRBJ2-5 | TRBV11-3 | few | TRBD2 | CASSEGLADQETQYF | TGTGCCAGCAGCGAGGGACTAGCGGACCAAGAGACCCAGTACTTC
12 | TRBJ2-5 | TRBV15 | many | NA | CATSRDEETQYF | TGTGCCACCAGCAGAGATGAGGAGACCCAGTACTTC
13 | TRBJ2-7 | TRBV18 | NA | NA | CASSEQGANEQYF | TGTGCCAGCTCGGAACAGGGTGCCAACGAGCAGTACTTC
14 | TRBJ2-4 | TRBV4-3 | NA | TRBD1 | CASSQGQESDIQYF | TGCGCCAGCAGCCAGGGACAGGAAAGCGACATTCAGTACTTC
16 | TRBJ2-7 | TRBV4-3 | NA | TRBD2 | CASSQDPSGSYYEQYF | TGCGCCAGCAGCCAAGACCCTAGCGGCTCCTACTACGAGCAGTACTTC
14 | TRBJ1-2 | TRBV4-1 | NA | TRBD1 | CASSQGQGQYGYTF | TGCGCCAGCAGCCAAGGACAGGGCCAATATGGCTACACCTTC
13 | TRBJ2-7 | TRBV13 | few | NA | CASSLGRQLEQYF | TGTGCCAGCAGCTTGGGCAGACAACTCGAGCAGTACTTC
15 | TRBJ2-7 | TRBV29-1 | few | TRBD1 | CSVEGGQGANYEQYF | TGCAGCGTTGAGGGGGGACAGGGAGCTAACTACGAGCAGTACTTC
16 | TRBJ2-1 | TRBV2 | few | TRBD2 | CASSEEISGPYNEQFF | TGTGCCAGCAGTGAAGAGATTAGCGGGCCGTACAATGAGCAGTTCTTC
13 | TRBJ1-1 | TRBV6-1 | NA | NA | CASRGELNTEAFF | TGTGCCAGCAGGGGAGAGTTGAACACTGAAGCTTTCTTT